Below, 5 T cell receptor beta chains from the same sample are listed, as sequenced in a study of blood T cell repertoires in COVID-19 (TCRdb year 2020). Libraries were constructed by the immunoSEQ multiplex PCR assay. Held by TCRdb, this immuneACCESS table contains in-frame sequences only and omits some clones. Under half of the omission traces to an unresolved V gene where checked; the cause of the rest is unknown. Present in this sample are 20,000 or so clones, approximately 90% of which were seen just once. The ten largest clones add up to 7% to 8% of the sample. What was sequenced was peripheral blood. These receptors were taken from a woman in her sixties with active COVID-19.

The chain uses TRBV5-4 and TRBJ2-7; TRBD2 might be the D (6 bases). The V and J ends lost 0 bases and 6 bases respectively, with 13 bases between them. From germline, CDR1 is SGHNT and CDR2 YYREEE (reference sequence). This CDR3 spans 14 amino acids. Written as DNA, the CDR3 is TGTGCCAGCAGCTTGGGCCAGGGAGGAGCCGAGCAGTACTTC. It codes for CASSLGQGGAEQYF.

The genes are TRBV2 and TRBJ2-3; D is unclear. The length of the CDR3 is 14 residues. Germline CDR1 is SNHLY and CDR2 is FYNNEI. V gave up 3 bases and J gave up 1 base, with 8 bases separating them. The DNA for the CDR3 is TGTGCCAGCAGTGACGGTCTAGGCACAGATACGCAGTATTTT. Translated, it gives CASSDGLGTDTQYF. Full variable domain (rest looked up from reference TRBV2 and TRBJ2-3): EPEVTQTPSHQVTQMGQEVILRCVPISNHLYFYWYRQILGQKVEFLVSFYNNEISEKSEIFDDQFSVERPDGSNFTLKIRSTKLEDSAMYFCASSDGLGTDTQYFGPGTRLTVL.

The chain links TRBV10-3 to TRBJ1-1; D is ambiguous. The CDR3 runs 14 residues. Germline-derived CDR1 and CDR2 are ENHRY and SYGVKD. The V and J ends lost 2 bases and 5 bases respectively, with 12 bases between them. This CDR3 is CAISEAPGATEAFF. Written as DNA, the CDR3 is TGTGCCATCAGTGAGGCGCCGGGTGCGACTGAAGCTTTCTTT.

This CDR3 reads CASSLISTALEQYF. The CDR3 DNA sequence: TGTGCCAGCAGCCTTATATCGACAGCCTTGGAGCAGTACTTC. The chain links TRBV3-1 (or the pseudogene TRBV3-2) to TRBJ2-7; TRBD1 is a possible D gene (5 bases). Trimming took 4 bases from V and 7 from J, leaving 17 bases between them. Germline CDR1 LGHDT, CDR2 YNNKEL (reference sequence). There are 14 residues in the CDR3.

The CDR3 DNA reads as TGCGCCAGCAGAGAAGCGGATCTCTCTGGAAACACCATATATTTT. It yields the protein CASREADLSGNTIYF. V usage is TRBV5-1 and J usage is TRBJ1-3, with no clear D. Germline assignment: CDR1 SGHRS and CDR2 YFSETQ. The CDR3 contains 15 residues. V gave up 5 bases and J gave up 0 bases, with 12 bases separating them.